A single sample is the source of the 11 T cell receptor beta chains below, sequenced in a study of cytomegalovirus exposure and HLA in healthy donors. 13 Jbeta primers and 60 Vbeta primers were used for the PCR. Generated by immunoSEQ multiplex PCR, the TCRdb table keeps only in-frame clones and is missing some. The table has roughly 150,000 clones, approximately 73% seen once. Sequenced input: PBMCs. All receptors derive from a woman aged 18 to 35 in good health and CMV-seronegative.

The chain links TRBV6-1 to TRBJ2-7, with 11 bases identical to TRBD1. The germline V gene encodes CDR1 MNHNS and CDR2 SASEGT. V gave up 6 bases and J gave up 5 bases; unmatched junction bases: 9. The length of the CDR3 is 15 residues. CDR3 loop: CASRSLRDRGNEQYF. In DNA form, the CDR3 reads TGTGCCAGCAGATCCCTCCGGGACAGGGGGAACGAGCAGTACTTC.

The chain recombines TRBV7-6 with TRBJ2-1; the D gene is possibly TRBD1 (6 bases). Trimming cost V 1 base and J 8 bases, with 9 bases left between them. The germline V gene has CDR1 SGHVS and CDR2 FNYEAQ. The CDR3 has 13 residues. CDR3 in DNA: TGTGCCAGCAGCTTAGATACAGGGTATGAGCAGTTCTTC. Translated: CASSLDTGYEQFF.

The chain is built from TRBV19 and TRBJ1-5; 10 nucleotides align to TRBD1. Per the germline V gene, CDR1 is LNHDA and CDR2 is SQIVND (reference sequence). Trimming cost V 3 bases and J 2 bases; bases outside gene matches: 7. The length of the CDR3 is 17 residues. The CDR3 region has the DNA TGTGCCAGTAGTATGGTTATAGGGACAGGGGGCAATCAGCCCCAGCATTTT. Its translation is CASSMVIGTGGNQPQHF.

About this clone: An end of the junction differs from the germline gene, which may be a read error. The CDR3 DNA reads as TGTTCCAGCAGCTTGAGGTCTGGTCCATGGCATTTT. This codes for CSSSLRSGPWHF. The chain is built from TRBV7-9 and TRBJ1-5; D not resolved. Germline V gene lookup returns CDR1 SEHNR and CDR2 FQNEAQ (reference sequence). The CDR3 loop spans 12 amino acids.

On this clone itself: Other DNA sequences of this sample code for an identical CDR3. The DNA of the CDR3 is TGTGCCAGCGGCCGGGACAGAGGGACTGGAAACACCATATATTTT. Its protein product is CASGRDRGTGNTIYF. V is TRBV18 and J is TRBJ1-3; 7 bases map to TRBD1. Unmatched junction bases numbered 9, after V lost 8 bases and J lost 2 bases. In germline, CDR1 is KGHSH, CDR2 LQKENI. The CDR3 is 15 amino acids.

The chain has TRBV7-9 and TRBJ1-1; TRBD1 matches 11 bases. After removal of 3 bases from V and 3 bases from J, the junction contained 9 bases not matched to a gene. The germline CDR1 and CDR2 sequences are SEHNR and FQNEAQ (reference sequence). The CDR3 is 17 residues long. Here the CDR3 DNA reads TGTGCCAGCAGCTTGGGGGACAGGGGGGTATGGGACACTGAAGCTTTCTTT. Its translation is CASSLGDRGVWDTEAFF. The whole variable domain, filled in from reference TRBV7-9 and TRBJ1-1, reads DTGVSQNPRHKITKRGQNVTFRCDPISEHNRLYWYRQTLGQGPEFLTYFQNEAQLEKSRLLSDRFSAERPKGSFSTLEIQRTEQGDSAMYLCASSLGDRGVWDTEAFFGQGTRLTVV.

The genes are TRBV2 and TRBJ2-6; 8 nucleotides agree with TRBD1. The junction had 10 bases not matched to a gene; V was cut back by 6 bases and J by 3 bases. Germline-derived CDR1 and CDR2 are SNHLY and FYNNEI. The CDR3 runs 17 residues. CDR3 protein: CASRDGTGWFGANVLTF. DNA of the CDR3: TGTGCCAGCAGAGATGGGACAGGCTGGTTTGGGGCCAACGTCCTGACTTTC. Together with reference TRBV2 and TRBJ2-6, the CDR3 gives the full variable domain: EPEVTQTPSHQVTQMGQEVILRCVPISNHLYFYWYRQILGQKVEFLVSFYNNEISEKSEIFDDQFSVERPDGSNFTLKIRSTKLEDSAMYFCASRDGTGWFGANVLTFGAGSRLTVL.

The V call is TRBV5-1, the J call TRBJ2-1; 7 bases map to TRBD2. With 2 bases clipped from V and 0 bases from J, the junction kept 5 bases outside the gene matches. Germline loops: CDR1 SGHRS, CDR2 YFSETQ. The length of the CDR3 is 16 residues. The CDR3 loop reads CASSFTRGSSYNEQFF. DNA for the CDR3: TGCGCCAGCAGCTTTACGCGGGGGAGCTCCTACAATGAGCAGTTCTTC.

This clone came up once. The CDR3 DNA is TGCGCCAGCAGCCTTAGCCGGGACAGAAATCAGCCCCAGCATTTT. It translates to CASSLSRDRNQPQHF. V usage is TRBV4-3 and J usage is TRBJ1-5; 7 positions agree with TRBD1. V gave up 4 bases and J gave up 4 bases; unmatched junction bases: 7. The CDR3 length is 15 residues. Germline values: CDR1 LGHNA, CDR2 YSLEER.

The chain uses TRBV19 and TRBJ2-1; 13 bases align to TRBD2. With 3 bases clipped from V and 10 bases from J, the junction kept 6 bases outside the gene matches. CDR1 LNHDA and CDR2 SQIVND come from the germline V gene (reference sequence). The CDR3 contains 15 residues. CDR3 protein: CASSIGLAGDNEQFF. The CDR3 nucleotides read TGTGCCAGTAGTATTGGACTAGCGGGAGATAACGAGCAGTTCTTC.

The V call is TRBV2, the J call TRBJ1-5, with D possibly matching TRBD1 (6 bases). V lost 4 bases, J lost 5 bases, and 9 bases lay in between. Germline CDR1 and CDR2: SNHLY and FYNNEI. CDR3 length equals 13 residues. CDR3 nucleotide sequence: TGTGCCAGCAGTGGACAGGAAGATCAGCCCCAGCATTTT. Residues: CASSGQEDQPQHF.